This T cell receptor (beta chain) was documented in a study of cytomegalovirus exposure and HLA in healthy donors. Study information: Roughly 86 million unique TCRs from HLA-typed donors made up an early data release. Among about 380 genotyped donors, about 85% fell in the Caucasian-associated ancestry cluster.

A word on this clone: The antigen remains unidentified.

The V gene's germline CDR1 is MNHEY and CDR2 SMNVEV (reference sequence). Trimming at V came to 5 bases and at J to 4 bases, leaving 13 bases not matched to a gene. The CDR3 contains 16 residues. PCR involved 60 Vbeta and 13 Jbeta primers. As originally analysed: In a later analysis, around 12 million of tens of millions of unique beta chains occurred in at least two donors. Some clones are missing from TCRdb's copy, which holds only in-frame ones; the method was immunoSEQ multiplex PCR. V and J calls and clone size are given by that table; D and trimming were obtained from the DNA. Of 65,000 to 90,000 clones in the sample, about 81% were seen once. General observations from the study: In a later analysis, a missense DCLRE1C variant was linked to TCR beta V- and J-gene trimming.

The chain has TRBV27 and TRBJ1-2; 7 nucleotides match TRBD1. The sequencing input was PBMCs. This TCR derives from a man aged 55 to 70 in good health and CMV-seronegative. The CDR3 coding sequence is TGTGCCAGCAGTCCACCTAACAGGGGTTGGGCCTATGGCTACACCTTC. Its translation is CASSPPNRGWAYGYTF.